This T cell receptor beta chain was identified during a study of CD8+ T cells in alopecia areata. Study in general: Patients received oral tofacitinib, 5 to 10 mg twice daily, for moderate-to-severe alopecia areata.

RNA was extracted and reverse transcribed into cDNA as the sequencing template. Here immunoSEQ multiplex PCR was the method, and the copy in TCRdb shows in-frame clones only, minus some. The table shows about 98,000 clones, with nearly 45% occurring only once. PBMCs were stained for CD3, CD4 and CD8, and CD4+ and CD8+ T cells were sorted. Sample: CD4+ T cells sorted from blood. This TCR derives from a human donor with alopecia areata.

CDR3 region: CASSIDDLRTDTQYF. As DNA, the CDR3 is TGCGCCAGCAGCATTGACGACTTACGAACAGATACGCAGTATTTT. The chain employs TRBV5-1 and TRBJ2-3; the D is unclear. There are 15 residues in the CDR3. The germline V and J ends were trimmed by 4 bases and 3 bases, with 15 bases remaining between them. Germline V gene lookup returns CDR1 SGHRS and CDR2 YFSETQ. The full variable domain, its missing parts supplied by reference TRBV5-1 and TRBJ2-3, is KAGVTQTPRYLIKTRGQQVTLSCSPISGHRSVSWYQQTPGQGLQFLFEYFSETQRNKGNFPGRFSGRQFSNSRSEMNVSTLELGDSALYLCASSIDDLRTDTQYFGPGTRLTVL.